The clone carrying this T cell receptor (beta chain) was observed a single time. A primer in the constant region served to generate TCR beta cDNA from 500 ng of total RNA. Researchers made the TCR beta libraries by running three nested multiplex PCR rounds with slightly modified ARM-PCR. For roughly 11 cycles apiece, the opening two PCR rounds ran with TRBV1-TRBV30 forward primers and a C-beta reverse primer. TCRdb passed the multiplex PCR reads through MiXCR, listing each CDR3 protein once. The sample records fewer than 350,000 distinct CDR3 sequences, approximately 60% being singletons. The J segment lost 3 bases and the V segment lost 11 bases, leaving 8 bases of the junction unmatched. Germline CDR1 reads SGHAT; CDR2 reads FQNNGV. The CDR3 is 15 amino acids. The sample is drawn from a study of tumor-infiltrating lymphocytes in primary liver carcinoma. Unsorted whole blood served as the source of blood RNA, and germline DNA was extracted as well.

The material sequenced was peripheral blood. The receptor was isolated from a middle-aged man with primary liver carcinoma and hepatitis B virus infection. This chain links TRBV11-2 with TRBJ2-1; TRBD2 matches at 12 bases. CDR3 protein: CACNEGLAGYNEQFF. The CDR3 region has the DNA TGTGCCTGCAACGAGGGACTAGCGGGCTACAATGAGCAGTTCTTC.